The 30 T cell receptor beta chains presented below share a single source sample, sequenced in a study of cytomegalovirus exposure and HLA in healthy donors. Profiling relied on immunoSEQ multiplex PCR, and the TCRdb table lists in-frame clones only, not all of them. Among approximately 300,000 clones listed, 87% were seen once. Sequenced input: PBMCs. These receptors came from a woman in her thirties in good health and CMV-seropositive.

This sequence joins TRBV2 and TRBJ2-1, with 14 bases that match TRBD2. CDR1 and CDR2 (germline): SNHLY, FYNNEI. The V and J ends lost 2 bases and 5 bases, in that order; junction bases with no gene match: 8. The CDR3 is 18 residues long. CDR3 sequence reads: CASSERARLAGGDNEQFF. The CDR3 nucleotides are TGTGCCAGCAGTGAAAGGGCACGACTAGCGGGAGGGGACAATGAGCAGTTCTTC.

The chain couples TRBV4-3 to TRBJ2-3, with 7 bases matching TRBD1. Germline assignment: CDR1 LGHNA and CDR2 YSLEER. Trimming removed 5 bases from V and 2 bases from J; junction bases left unmatched: 4. The CDR3 consists of 14 residues. The DNA for the CDR3 is TGCGCCAGCAGCAGACAGGGCGCCACAGATACGCAGTATTTT. The encoded protein is CASSRQGATDTQYF.

V gene TRBV6-1 combines with J gene TRBJ2-7; 8 bases are shared with TRBD2. The CDR3 runs 15 residues. V shed 3 bases and J 0 bases; nucleotides not matched to a gene: 4. The germline V gene encodes CDR1 MNHNS and CDR2 SASEGT. CDR3 DNA sequence: TGTGCCAGCAGTGACCCCGGGACTAGCTCCTACGAGCAGTACTTC. Its translation is CASSDPGTSSYEQYF.

The V gene is TRBV9, the J gene TRBJ1-3; D is possibly TRBD1 (6 bases). Germline CDR1 is SGDLS and CDR2 is YYNGEE. Trimming stripped 3 bases from V and 0 bases from J, with 10 bases between. CDR3 size: 15 residues. CDR3 region: CASSATGISGNTIYF. The CDR3 DNA sequence: TGTGCCAGCAGCGCCACAGGGATCTCTGGAAACACCATATATTTT.

The chain employs TRBV15 and TRBJ2-3; D call uncertain. V dropped 1 base and J dropped 0 bases, with 8 bases sitting between them. The germline V gene encodes CDR1 LNHNV and CDR2 YYDKDF (reference sequence). The CDR3 is 15 residues long. In DNA, the CDR3 is TGTGCCACCAGCAGAGTAACATCTAGCACAGATACGCAGTATTTT. It specifies CATSRVTSSTDTQYF.

CDR3 DNA sequence: TGCAGTGTTCTGGGGGGGGCAAACTACGAGCAGTACTTC. Translating gives CSVLGGANYEQYF. This chain connects TRBV29-1 to TRBJ2-7, with D possibly matching TRBD2 (7 bases). The CDR3 covers 13 residues. Germline values: CDR1 SQVTM, CDR2 ANQGSEA.

The gene calls are TRBV28 and TRBJ2-7; D is unclear. The CDR3 has 13 amino acids. Germline CDR1 reads MDHEN; CDR2 reads SYDVKM. The germline V and J ends were trimmed by 10 bases and 3 bases, with 16 bases remaining between them. CDR3 amino acids: CATEEDGSYEQYF. Here the CDR3 DNA reads TGTGCCACCGAGGAAGATGGAAGCTACGAGCAGTACTTC.

This chain links TRBV7-7 with TRBJ2-5; TRBD2 matches at 7 bases. The CDR3 extends over 16 amino acids. Losses at the gene ends were 0 bases for V and 0 bases for J; bases not matched to a gene: 4. CDR1 SSHAT and CDR2 FNYEAQ come from the germline V gene (reference sequence). CDR3 loop: CASSLAASGNQETQYF. Written as DNA, the CDR3 is TGTGCCAGCAGCTTAGCGGCTAGCGGAAACCAAGAGACCCAGTACTTC.

The sample holds a few counts of this clone. The chain carries TRBV4-3 and TRBJ2-7; D ambiguous. The CDR3 sequence is 14 residues long. CDR1 and CDR2 from the germline V gene are LGHNA and YSLEER. Trimming took off 1 base at V and 4 bases at J, with 11 bases between the two ends. For the CDR3, the DNA is TGCGCCAGCAGCCAAGGACCCGTTGGGTACGAGCAGTACTTC. Translated, it gives CASSQGPVGYEQYF.

The chain is built from TRBV12-5 and TRBJ1-1, with D perhaps matching TRBD1 (5 bases). V dropped 3 bases and J dropped 4 bases, with 24 bases sitting between them. Germline CDR1 reads LGHNT; CDR2 reads FRNRAP. This CDR3 has 18 residues. CDR3 protein: CASGFHRQSSGWGTEAFF. The CDR3 DNA follows: TGTGCTAGTGGTTTCCACAGGCAGTCCTCGGGATGGGGCACTGAAGCTTTCTTT.

This clone was seen more than once but under ten times. The chain links TRBV9 to TRBJ2-3, with D unclear. The CDR3 runs 12 residues. V lost 4 bases, J lost 7 bases, and 10 bases lay in between. Germline assignment: CDR1 SGDLS and CDR2 YYNGEE. The CDR3 is CASSPGSYTQYF. In nucleotides, the CDR3 is TGTGCCAGCAGCCCAGGTAGTTATACGCAGTATTTT.

This chain links TRBV7-2 with TRBJ2-7, with 7 positions matching TRBD1. CDR1 and CDR2 (germline): SGHTA, FQGNSA. V lost 4 bases and J lost 3; bases outside the gene matches: 9. This CDR3 region has 15 residues. CDR3 bases: TGTGCCAGCAGCTCACTAGGGGGCCCTCTCTACGAGCAGTACTTC. Its protein is CASSSLGGPLYEQYF.

V usage is TRBV27 and J usage is TRBJ2-7; 7 nucleotides align to TRBD2. Germline-derived CDR1 and CDR2 are MNHEY and SMNVEV (reference sequence). The length of the CDR3 is 15 residues. Losses at the gene ends were 2 bases for V and 3 bases for J; bases not matched to a gene: 7. CDR3 protein: CASSLGLAAVYEQYF. As DNA, the CDR3 is TGTGCCAGCAGTTTAGGGCTAGCGGCCGTCTACGAGCAGTACTTC.

The genes are TRBV27 and TRBJ2-7; maybe TRBD1 (6 bases). Looked up from germline, CDR1 is MNHEY and CDR2 is SMNVEV (reference sequence). The CDR3 runs 17 residues. Trimming cost V 2 bases and J 5 bases, with 22 bases left between them. As DNA, the CDR3 is TGTGCCAGCAGTTTAGGGGGCACAGGGCACGTGATCCACGAGCAGTACTTC. Protein: CASSLGGTGHVIHEQYF.

Concerning this clone: Other DNA sequences within the sample encode an identical CDR3. This chain uses TRBV27 with TRBJ1-1; D is undetermined. The V gene lost 6 bases and the J gene lost 1 base, with 3 bases spanning the gap. Germline V lookup: CDR1 MNHEY, CDR2 SMNVEV (reference sequence). This CDR3 has 11 residues. This CDR3 is CASRENTEAFF. The CDR3 coding sequence is TGTGCCAGCAGGGAGAACACTGAAGCTTTCTTT.

V gene TRBV12-2 combines with J gene TRBJ1-2; the table names TRBD1, a call not compared with the DNA. TRBV12-2 is termed a pseudogene. This CDR3 comprises 16 residues. The CDR3 loop is CASRFYRQGSNYGYTF. CDR3 DNA: TGTGCAAGTCGCTTCTACCGACAGGGGTCCAACTATGGCTACACCTTC.

The CDR3 DNA reads as TGCGCCAGCAGCCAAGAGGACAGTTACACCGGGGAGCTGTTTTTT. This translates into CASSQEDSYTGELFF. The chain has TRBV4-3 and TRBJ2-2; D is perhaps TRBD1 (6 bases). CDR1 is LGHNA and CDR2 is YSLEER in the germline V gene. This CDR3 contains 15 residues. The V end lost 0 bases, the J end lost 3 bases, and 8 bases lay between the germline ends.

This clone appeared once. V and J are TRBV7-2 and TRBJ1-2; TRBD1 aligns across 7 bases. Germline assignment: CDR1 SGHTA and CDR2 FQGNSA. V lost 4 bases, J lost 10 bases, and 18 bases stayed unmatched. The CDR3 consists of 16 residues. CDR3 DNA: TGTGCCAGCAGCTCCCCCGTGGTGAACAGGGGCGGGAACTACACCTTC. This sequence encodes CASSSPVVNRGGNYTF.

The chain couples TRBV28 to TRBJ2-6; no clear D. The CDR3 is 13 amino acids. V was clipped by 8 bases and J by 2 bases, with 7 bases between them. Germline lookup yields CDR1 MDHEN and CDR2 SYDVKM. The CDR3 DNA is TGTGCCAGCGGATTGACTGGGGCCAACGTCCTGACTTTC. This gives the protein CASGLTGANVLTF. Filled out from reference TRBV28 and TRBJ2-6, the complete variable domain reads DVKVTQSSRYLVKRTGEKVFLECVQDMDHENMFWYRQDPGLGLRLIYFSYDVKMKEKGDIPEGYSVSREKKERFSLILESASTNQTSMYLCASGLTGANVLTFGAGSRLTVL.

The chain joins TRBV5-1 to TRBJ2-1, with 9 bases aligning to TRBD2. The germline gives CDR1 SGHRS, CDR2 YFSETQ. V gave up 0 bases and J gave up 6 bases; unmatched junction bases: 13. The CDR3 runs to 18 residues. Written as DNA, the CDR3 is TGCGCCAGCAGCTTGGGTGGTATGGCGGGAGGGCCCTTCAATGAGCAGTTCTTC. It translates to CASSLGGMAGGPFNEQFF. Looking up the rest from reference TRBV5-1 and TRBJ2-1 gives the full variable domain: KAGVTQTPRYLIKTRGQQVTLSCSPISGHRSVSWYQQTPGQGLQFLFEYFSETQRNKGNFPGRFSGRQFSNSRSEMNVSTLELGDSALYLCASSLGGMAGGPFNEQFFGPGTRLTVL.

This chain uses TRBV28 with TRBJ1-2; perhaps TRBD1 as D (5 bases). The CDR3 has 12 residues. Germline assignment: CDR1 MDHEN and CDR2 SYDVKM. V lost 5 bases to trimming and J lost 8 bases, with 12 bases between them. CDR3 nucleotides: TGTGCCAGCAGTCCCCGGCAGGGAGGCTACACCTTC. It yields the protein CASSPRQGGYTF.

This clone has only one observation. This chain uses TRBV5-6 with TRBJ2-2; D unresolved. This CDR3 is built from 12 residues. Germline V gene sequence: CDR1 SGHDT, CDR2 YYEEEE. V dropped 3 bases and J dropped 5 bases, with 5 bases sitting between them. In DNA form, the CDR3 reads TGTGCCAGCAGCTCAGTTACCGGGGAGCTGTTTTTT. This encodes CASSSVTGELFF.

The chain combines TRBV28 with TRBJ1-4; 11 bases align to TRBD1. The CDR3 consists of 15 residues. Germline values: CDR1 MDHEN, CDR2 SYDVKM. The V gene end was trimmed by 6 bases and the J gene end by 7 bases; junction bases not matched to a gene: 7. The CDR3 nucleotides read TGTGCCAGCAGGGGACAGGGGGATTCGGGTGAAAAACTGTTTTTT. This gives the protein CASRGQGDSGEKLFF.

The chain combines TRBV30 with TRBJ1-5; 7 bases line up with TRBD1. After removal of 3 bases from V and 4 bases from J, the junction contained 9 bases not matched to a gene. The CDR3 contains 15 residues. Germline V gene data show CDR1 as GTSNPN and CDR2 as SVGIG (reference sequence). The CDR3 DNA reads as TGTGCCTGGAGCCTAGGACAGGACAGAAATCAGCCCCAGCATTTT. Residues: CAWSLGQDRNQPQHF.

CDR3 nucleotide sequence: TGTGCCAGCAGCTTGGCCGGGGCGCCGGGGTACGAGCAGTACTTC. The encoded protein is CASSLAGAPGYEQYF. The gene calls are TRBV5-5 and TRBJ2-7; TRBD1 or TRBD2 may be the D gene (5 bases each). The germline V and J ends were trimmed by 0 bases and 4 bases, with 14 bases remaining between them. The CDR3 has 15 amino acids. CDR1 and CDR2 (germline): SGHKS, YYEKEE (reference sequence).

The genes are TRBV2 and TRBJ2-7; D gene ambiguous. Between the trimmed V and J ends, which lost 7 bases and 6 bases, there was a span of 16 bases. CDR1 and CDR2 from the germline V gene are SNHLY and FYNNEI. The CDR3 sequence is 13 residues long. The CDR3 sequence: CASISPNAIEQYF. The CDR3, as DNA: TGTGCCAGCATTTCTCCTAACGCCATCGAGCAGTACTTC.

V gene TRBV27 combines with J gene TRBJ1-2; D perhaps matches TRBD1 (6 bases). The CDR3 loop spans 13 amino acids. Per the germline V gene, CDR1 is MNHEY and CDR2 is SMNVEV (reference sequence). The germline V and J ends were trimmed by 5 bases and 8 bases, with 15 bases remaining between them. Written as DNA, the CDR3 is TGTGCCAGCAGTCTGCTGGGGGGCTTAGGCTACACCTTC. Its translation is CASSLLGGLGYTF.

The rearrangement uses TRBV2 and TRBJ2-1; the match to TRBD2 covers 9 bases. With 2 bases clipped from V and 0 bases from J, the junction kept 8 bases outside the gene matches. The CDR3 length is 18 residues. Looked up from germline, CDR1 is SNHLY and CDR2 is FYNNEI. The DNA of the CDR3 is TGTGCCAGCAGTGAATTGTTGGGACTAGCCAGCTCCTACAATGAGCAGTTCTTC. Amino acid sequence: CASSELLGLASSYNEQFF.

The rearrangement uses TRBV28 and TRBJ1-1; unclear D gene. The CDR3 sequence is 12 residues long. V was shortened by 5 bases and J by 5 bases, with 9 bases between the two germline ends. Looked up from germline, CDR1 is MDHEN and CDR2 is SYDVKM. The CDR3 sequence: CASSPGRTEAFF. As DNA, the CDR3 is TGTGCCAGCAGTCCTGGAAGAACTGAAGCTTTCTTT.

This sequence joins TRBV10-3 and TRBJ1-1; D uncertain. The CDR3 runs to 14 residues. V was pared by 2 bases and J by 3 bases, with 10 bases between. Germline CDR1 and CDR2: ENHRY and SYGVKD. This CDR3 is CAISEATTHTEAFF. Here the CDR3 DNA reads TGTGCCATCAGTGAGGCCACTACTCACACTGAAGCTTTCTTT.